This TCR beta chain came from a study of CD8+CD57+ T cells in acquired aplastic anemia. Study-level background: Sorting CD4+ and CD8+ cells gave DNA averaging approximately 2.9 ug.

V lost 6 bases and J lost 1, with 9 bases in between. The CDR3 is 13 amino acids. Germline CDR1 reads KGHDR; CDR2 reads SFDVKD. The template for TCR beta VDJ and CDR3 sequence profiling was genomic DNA. TCRdb processed the reads anew with MiXCR; each CDR3 protein has one entry. The table has around 170,000 distinct CDR3 sequences, around half seen once; the top ten hold 9.7%. This clonotype has just a few counts. Flow cytometry had shown expanded CD8+CD57+ cells in the patients chosen for sequencing. Severe acquired aplastic anemia was the diagnosis recorded for all patients. The chain combines TRBV24-1 with TRBJ2-7; D is possibly TRBD1 (5 bases). Sequenced sample: sorted CD4+, CD8+, or CD8+CD57+ T cells (not recorded which) from PBMCs. The TCR originated in a human donor with aplastic anemia. In nucleotides, the CDR3 is TGTGCCACCAGTCTAGGGGCATCCTACGAGCAGTACTTC. Translated: CATSLGASYEQYF.